This T cell receptor beta chain was sequenced during a study of T cell responses to AZD1222 COVID-19 vaccine. Clones were sequenced by immunoSEQ multiplex PCR, and TCRdb holds only the in-frame ones, with some missing. The sample has about 140,000 clones, around 90% seen once; the top ten hold 2.5% to 3%. Comments on this clone: The target antigen is unknown.

Study-wide points: A mostly white British donor set with more females was recruited, and clonal diversity was possibly underestimated.

The receptor's source is an adult in good health. The sample consisted of peripheral blood, taken on day 0 of AZD1222 vaccination.

The CDR3 protein is CASSFTAAAKNIQYF. The CDR3 DNA reads TGCGCCAGCAGCTTTACGGCGGCGGCTAAAAACATTCAGTACTTC. The chain uses TRBV5-1 and TRBJ2-4; D call uncertain. The V and J ends lost 2 bases and 4 bases respectively, with 13 bases between them. Germline lookup yields CDR1 SGHRS and CDR2 YFSETQ. The CDR3 is made up of 15 amino acids.